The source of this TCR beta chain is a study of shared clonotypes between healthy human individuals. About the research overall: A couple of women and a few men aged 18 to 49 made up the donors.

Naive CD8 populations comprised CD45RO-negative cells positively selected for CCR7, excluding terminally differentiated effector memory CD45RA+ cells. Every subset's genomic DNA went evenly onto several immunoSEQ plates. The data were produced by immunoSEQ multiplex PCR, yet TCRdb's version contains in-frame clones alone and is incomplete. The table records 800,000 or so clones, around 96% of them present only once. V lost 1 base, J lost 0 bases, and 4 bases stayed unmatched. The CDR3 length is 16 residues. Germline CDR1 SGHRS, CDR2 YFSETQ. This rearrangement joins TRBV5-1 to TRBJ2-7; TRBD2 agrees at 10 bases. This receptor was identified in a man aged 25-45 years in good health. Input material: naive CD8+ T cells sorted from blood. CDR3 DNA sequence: TGCGCCAGCAGCTTGTGGGCTAGCGGGAGCTCCTACGAGCAGTACTTC. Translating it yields CASSLWASGSSYEQYF.